Described below is a single T cell receptor beta chain sequence and its context. This clone has a handful of counts. No antigen is known for it. Base-call qualities are not available, and no considerably larger clone is one nucleotide away. Sequences LGHDT (CDR1) and YNNKEL (CDR2) are obtained from the germline V gene (reference sequence). At the junction V is shortened by 4 bases and J by 0 bases, with 7 bases in between. CDR3 length: 14 amino acids, cysteine to phenylalanine. Kept here is only the CDR3 DNA, which spans 42 bases and is read in frame from base 1. Participants in the prospective study were aged about 18 to 95 years, lived in approximately 26 United States geographic areas, and enrolled through a virtual design. Cohort assignment in the prospective study relied on participant-reported clinical history from a screening survey and a study questionnaire. Exposed participants were defined as having been in contact with someone with a PCR-confirmed or clinician-diagnosed COVID-19 case within 2 weeks of study entry. Each participant in the prospective study had whole blood, serum and a nasopharyngeal or oropharyngeal swab collected by mobile phlebotomists. Prospective study participants could optionally give additional blood draws and questionnaires over an approximately 2-month period. Before DNA extraction, prospective study blood samples were shipped either frozen or at room temperature.

TCRbeta CDR3 regions were amplified from genomic DNA using the immunoSEQ Assay, a bias-controlled multiplex PCR. Per the authors' processing: The number of nucleated cells in each sample was estimated by amplification of reference gene primers within the assay. Sequence reads were collapsed and filtered to measure the absolute abundance of every unique TCRbeta CDR3 rearrangement. For each sample, productive Simpson clonality was calculated as the square root of Simpson's diversity index across productive rearrangements. Sourced from immuneACCESS, this table was stored by TCRdb with only in-frame sequences that have V and J called. A share of the clones is absent; for the studies checked, an unresolved V gene accounts for under half, and the remainder has no known explanation. V and J calls plus clone size are reproduced from that table; the DNA served to infer D and trimming. Here the sample has 260,000 or so clones; about four fifths occur a single time. The ten biggest clones cover 3.5% to 4% of the sample.

These data belong to a study of blood T cell repertoires in COVID-19 (dated by TCRdb to about 2020). Regarding the study in general: Samples covering the acute and convalescent phases of COVID-19 were provided by collaborators in the United States, Italy and Spain. The material from the prospective study consisted of cDNA or gDNA derived from T cells, B-cell-depleted T cells, or PBMCs. HLA class I and class II types, where available, came from metadata supplied by the sample provider rather than from assay-based typing. The dataset comprised deeply sampled blood TCRbeta repertoires from subjects exposed to, actively infected with, or recovered from COVID-19. The repertoires were released in a freely available public database intended as a resource for research on the immune response to SARS-CoV-2. Sample metadata almost always included a de-identified subject ID, COVID-19 status, age in years and sex. Samples were obtained from the ongoing ImmuneRACE study (first 160 participants) and from 1,254 subjects provided by 6 global collaborators.

The full study reports these points: Clinical and demographic metadata were provided uncurated, with the amount varying by source and participant.

Here the chain combines TRBV3-1 (or the pseudogene TRBV3-2) and TRBJ1-3; no D gene is confidently identified. The TCR was taken from a woman in her 40s who had been exposed to COVID-19. Sequenced: PBMCs or T cells enriched from blood (not recorded which). The DNA reads TGTGCCAGCAGCCCCGGGAGCTCTGGAAACACCATATATTTT. Translated, this is CASSPGSSGNTIYF.